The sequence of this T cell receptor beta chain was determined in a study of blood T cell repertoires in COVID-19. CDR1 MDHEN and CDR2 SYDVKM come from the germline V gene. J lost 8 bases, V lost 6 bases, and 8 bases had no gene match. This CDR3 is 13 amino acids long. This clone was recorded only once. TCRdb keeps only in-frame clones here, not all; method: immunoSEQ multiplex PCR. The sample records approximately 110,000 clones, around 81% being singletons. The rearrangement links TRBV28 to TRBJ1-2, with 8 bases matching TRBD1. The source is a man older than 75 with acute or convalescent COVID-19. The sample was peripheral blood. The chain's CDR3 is CASSKDRARGYTF. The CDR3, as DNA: TGTGCCAGCAGCAAGGACAGGGCTCGGGGCTACACCTTC.